These 25 T cell receptor beta chains were all obtained from the same sample, sequenced in a study of human T cells and chemical hapten exposure. TCRdb passed the RACE reads through MiXCR, listing each CDR3 protein once. The sample lists about 69,000 distinct CDR3 sequences; approximately 10% were seen once. Time point denoted: patch test 2, 6 weeks after DPC sensitization. Sample treatment: therapeutic diphenylcyclopropenone sensitization with weekly scalp DPC. The input for sequencing was whole blood, taken in connection with sensitization to the hapten diphenylcyclopropenone (DPC). Receptor source: a woman aged 50 to 65 with alopecia areata. Some clones in this sample may be carry-over from other donors' samples.

This clonotype has ten or more counts. This rearrangement joins TRBV7-3 to TRBJ1-6; D unclear. CDR3 length equals 13 residues. In germline, CDR1 is SGHTA, CDR2 FQGTGA. V lost 0 bases to trimming and J lost 10 bases, with 7 bases between them. CDR3 protein: CASSLTKGSPLHF. CDR3 in DNA: TGTGCCAGCAGCTTAACGAAGGGATCACCCCTCCACTTT.

For this clonotype: This may be a read error: a much more frequent sequence differs by one nucleotide. V and J are TRBV20-1 and TRBJ1-1, with D possibly being TRBD1 (5 bases). V was trimmed by 1 base and J by 10 bases, leaving 19 bases between them. The CDR3 is made up of 14 amino acids. CDR1 is DFQATT, CDR2 SNEGSKA, per germline (reference sequence). The CDR3 DNA sequence: TGCAGTGCTAGAGCAGGACTGGGGCATGTGGTAGCTTTCTTT. It encodes CSARAGLGHVVAFF.

This clonotype was detected ten times or more. V gene TRBV7-6 combines with J gene TRBJ1-3, with D unresolved. Trimming took 4 bases from V and 4 from J, leaving 11 bases between them. CDR1 is SGHVS, CDR2 FNYEAQ, per germline. CDR3 length: 14 amino acids. CDR3 DNA: TGTGCCAGCAGCTCCCCTTCGACAGGAAACACCATATATTTT. Amino acids: CASSSPSTGNTIYF.

The chain combines TRBV27 with TRBJ2-5, with a tentative D call TRBD1 (5 bases). V dropped 0 bases and J dropped 5 bases, with 13 bases sitting between them. The germline V gene has CDR1 MNHEY and CDR2 SMNVEV (reference sequence). This CDR3 has 15 residues. DNA for the CDR3: TGTGCCAGCAGTTTATCTCCCAGGGCCCGGGAGACCCAGTACTTC. Its translation: CASSLSPRARETQYF.

This clonotype was seen ten or more times. The chain combines TRBV7-9 with TRBJ2-1; a weak D match, TRBD2 (6 bases). Germline V CDR1 and CDR2: SEHNR, FQNEAQ (reference sequence). Trimming pared 1 base from V and 7 bases from J, leaving 14 bases between. The CDR3 is made up of 15 amino acids. As DNA, the CDR3 is TGTGCCAGCAGCTTAGAAGGAGGGCCAACAAATGAGCAGTTCTTC. Amino acids: CASSLEGGPTNEQFF.

This clonotype was counted ten times or more. The V gene is TRBV2, the J gene TRBJ1-5; 10 bases line up with TRBD1. After removal of 6 bases from V and 9 bases from J, the junction contained 11 bases not matched to a gene. The germline V gene has CDR1 SNHLY and CDR2 FYNNEI. The CDR3 spans 15 residues. The CDR3 DNA reads as TGTGCCAGCAGCAACAGCGGACAGGGGGGACGGCCCCAGCATTTT. Amino acids: CASSNSGQGGRPQHF.

J is TRBJ1-1 and V is TRBV12-3 or TRBV12-4; a weak D match, TRBD1 (6 bases). The length of the CDR3 is 15 residues. The V end was cut by 3 bases, the J end by 2 bases, with 13 bases between. CDR3 in DNA: TGTGCCAGCAGTTTCCGTTCCAGGGGTAACACTGAAGCTTTCTTT. Protein product: CASSFRSRGNTEAFF.

This clonotype was counted many times. The chain joins TRBV20-1 to TRBJ1-1; 8 bases align to TRBD1. The germline gives CDR1 DFQATT, CDR2 SNEGSKA (reference sequence). CDR3 length: 16 residues. V trimming: 4 bases; J trimming: 6 bases; junction bases outside the gene matches: 16. For the CDR3, the DNA is TGCAGTGCTACGCGCGGGACCGGGACAGGTCCCTCTGAAGCTTTCTTT. It yields the protein CSATRGTGTGPSEAFF.

This clonotype was seen repeatedly, ten times or more. The chain is built from TRBV20-1 and TRBJ2-7, with 7 bases matching TRBD2. Germline CDR1 and CDR2: DFQATT and SNEGSKA (reference sequence). There are 13 residues in the CDR3. The chain's CDR3 is CSAFRSGAAEQYF. The CDR3 DNA reads TGCAGCGCCTTTAGGAGCGGGGCGGCGGAGCAGTACTTC.

With regard to this clonotype: A much larger clone lies one base from this, so it may be a read error. This chain joins TRBV5-4 and TRBJ1-1, with 10 bases fitting TRBD1. The CDR3 is made up of 13 amino acids. Per the germline V gene, CDR1 is SGHNT and CDR2 is YYREEE (reference sequence). The CDR3 here is CANSRGQGAEAFF. CDR3 coding DNA: TGTGCCAACAGCAGAGGACAGGGGGCTGAAGCTTTCTTT. The entire variable domain, with the rest obtained from reference TRBV5-4 and TRBJ1-1, is as follows: ETGVTQSPTHLIKTRGQQVTLRCSSQSGHNTVSWYQQALGQGPQFIFQYYREEENGRGNFPPRFSGLQFPNYSSELNVNALELDDSALYLCANSRGQGAEAFFGQGTRLTVV.

The rearrangement links TRBV9 to TRBJ2-1; D remains ambiguous. V was pared by 0 bases and J by 6 bases, with 4 bases between. Germline V gene data show CDR1 as SGDLS and CDR2 as YYNGEE. This CDR3 has 12 residues. CDR3 coding DNA: TGTGCCAGCAGCGTAGATAGCAATGAGCAGTTCTTC. Translation: CASSVDSNEQFF.

This clonotype was counted many times. This rearrangement joins TRBV2 to TRBJ2-2, with D possibly matching TRBD2 (6 bases). There are 12 residues in the CDR3. Germline CDR1 and CDR2: SNHLY and FYNNEI. Trimming cost V 6 bases and J 6 bases, with 8 bases left between them. The CDR3 here is CASSREPGELFF. The CDR3, as DNA: TGTGCCAGCAGCCGGGAGCCCGGGGAGCTGTTTTTT.

In this sample, this clonotype turned up many times. This sequence joins TRBV19 and TRBJ1-2; D may be TRBD1 (5 bases). This CDR3 has 14 amino acids. V was shortened by 4 bases and J by 7 bases, with 16 bases between the two germline ends. Germline V gives CDR1 LNHDA, CDR2 SQIVND (reference sequence). CDR3 sequence: CASSTWGDGRGYTF. Written as DNA, the CDR3 is TGTGCCAGTAGTACCTGGGGGGACGGCCGTGGCTACACCTTC.

V is TRBV12-3 or TRBV12-4 and J is TRBJ1-5, with D possibly matching TRBD1 (5 bases). This CDR3 spans 21 amino acids. Trimming shortened V by 3 bases and J by 5 bases, and 32 bases separated the two germline ends. The CDR3 here is CASSFKPRLAQVASRYQPQHF. The CDR3 DNA follows: TGTGCCAGCAGTTTTAAGCCGCGGTTGGCACAGGTTGCATCCCGATATCAGCCCCAGCATTTT.

Ten or more counts support this clonotype. V and J are TRBV3-1 and TRBJ1-2, with a tentative D call TRBD1 (5 bases). Trimming took off 4 bases at V and 5 bases at J, with 17 bases between the two ends. The length of the CDR3 is 15 residues. Germline lookup yields CDR1 LGHDT and CDR2 YNNKEL (reference sequence). CDR3 amino acids: CASSPGTLEGYGYTF. The DNA for the CDR3 is TGTGCCAGCAGCCCCGGGACCCTGGAGGGGTATGGCTACACCTTC.

This clonotype was detected ten times or more. The V and J genes are TRBV4-2 and TRBJ2-2; 7 bases fit TRBD2. Germline-derived CDR1 and CDR2 are LGHNA and YNFKEQ. With 0 bases clipped from V and 6 bases from J, the junction kept 22 bases outside the gene matches. The length of the CDR3 is 21 residues. The CDR3 DNA reads as TGTGCCAGCAGCCAAGACGGGACGCGGGAGCCTCTTTTTGGGTTCCCCGGGGAGCTGTTTTTT. Its protein product is CASSQDGTREPLFGFPGELFF.

The table lists this clonotype with many counts. The chain carries TRBV5-6 and TRBJ2-5, with 9 bases matching TRBD1. CDR1 and CDR2 from the germline V gene are SGHDT and YYEEEE. Trimming cost V 0 bases and J 4 bases; bases outside gene matches: 7. The CDR3 runs 16 residues. CDR3 sequence (DNA): TGTGCCAGCAGCTTGGCCAATACAGGGGGCCTAGAGACCCAGTACTTC. As protein: CASSLANTGGLETQYF.

This clonotype showed up just a few times. The rearrangement uses TRBV28 and TRBJ1-2; maybe TRBD1 (6 bases). CDR1 and CDR2 from the germline V gene are MDHEN and SYDVKM. CDR3 length equals 13 residues. Trimming took 6 bases from V and 4 from J, leaving 12 bases between them. The CDR3, as DNA: TGTGCCAGCAGAACACAGGACAGCTATGGCTACACCTTC. This sequence encodes CASRTQDSYGYTF.

This clonotype was seen a few times. The V and J genes are TRBV3-1 and TRBJ2-7; 7 bases align to TRBD1. The V and J ends lost 4 bases and 2 bases, in that order; junction bases with no gene match: 2. Germline V gene sequence: CDR1 LGHDT, CDR2 YNNKEL (reference sequence). The CDR3 has 13 residues. CDR3 sequence: CASSRGTAYEQYF. DNA of the CDR3: TGTGCCAGCAGCCGAGGGACAGCCTACGAGCAGTACTTC.

This clonotype occurred once. In DNA form, the CDR3 reads TGTGCCAGCAGCCAAGGACTTCCCCGAAACGAGCAGTACTTC. Protein: CASSQGLPRNEQYF. The chain has TRBV3-1 and TRBJ2-7, with D hard to call. This CDR3 is built from 14 residues. Looked up from germline, CDR1 is LGHDT and CDR2 is YNNKEL (reference sequence). V lost 1 base and J 5 bases, leaving 12 bases between the germline ends.

This clonotype was seen a handful of times. The V gene is TRBV9, the J gene TRBJ2-1; TRBD2 is a possible D gene (6 bases). The CDR3 loop spans 16 amino acids. CDR1 and CDR2 (germline): SGDLS, YYNGEE. V gave up 3 bases and J gave up 2 bases, with 15 bases separating them. The CDR3 bases are TGTGCCAGCAGCGCCAGACGGCCGGGAGCCTACAATGAGCAGTTCTTC. This translates into CASSARRPGAYNEQFF.

The chain links TRBV29-1 to TRBJ2-3; 9 bases align to TRBD2. Trimming cost V 3 bases and J 7 bases; bases outside gene matches: 2. This CDR3 is 12 amino acids long. Looked up from germline, CDR1 is SQVTM and CDR2 is ANQGSEA. Here the CDR3 DNA reads TGCAGCGTTGAGCGGGGGGGCAATACGCAGTATTTT. Its translation: CSVERGGNTQYF.

The chain has TRBV9 and TRBJ2-1; 7 nucleotides match TRBD2. The trim removed 3 bases at V and 7 bases at J, leaving 4 bases unmatched. The V gene's germline CDR1 is SGDLS and CDR2 YYNGEE. The CDR3 covers 13 residues. CDR3 protein: CASSALARNEQFF. Written as DNA, the CDR3 is TGTGCCAGCAGCGCACTAGCGCGGAATGAGCAGTTCTTC. Full variable domain (missing parts from reference TRBV9 and TRBJ2-1): DSGVTQTPKHLITATGQRVTLRCSPRSGDLSVYWYQQSLDQGLQFLIQYYNGEERAKGNILERFSAQQFPDLHSELNLSSLELGDSALYFCASSALARNEQFFGPGTRLTVL.

In this sample, this clonotype turned up many times. The chain joins TRBV7-2 to TRBJ1-5; 8 bases match TRBD1. The germline V gene has CDR1 SGHTA and CDR2 FQGNSA. CDR3 size: 15 residues. With V trimmed by 5 bases and J by 6 bases, 9 bases remained unmatched. This CDR3 is CASSEWTGLSQPQHF. CDR3 bases: TGTGCCAGCAGCGAATGGACAGGGTTAAGTCAGCCCCAGCATTTT.

This clonotype was seen ten or more times. The J gene is TRBJ2-1, the V gene TRBV6-5; TRBD2 matches 10 bases. J gave up 9 bases and V 0 bases, and 14 bases lay outside the gene matches. The germline V gene encodes CDR1 MNHEY and CDR2 SVGAGI. There are 18 residues in the CDR3. CDR3 residues: CASSYSSLSLAGNIEQFF. The CDR3 DNA reads TGTGCCAGCAGTTACTCGAGTCTTTCACTAGCGGGAAATATTGAGCAGTTCTTC.